Listed below are T cell receptor beta chains from one sample, sequenced in a study of blood T cell repertoires in COVID-19. Sequencing was performed with immunoSEQ multiplex PCR; in TCRdb, only in-frame clones are kept and a portion is missing. The table records tens of thousands of clones, around 90% of them present only once. Sequencing was done on a sample of peripheral blood. The receptor set was obtained from a man between 45 and 60 years old with acute or convalescent COVID-19. Both conserved end residues are part of each CDR3. D genes are given only for firm matches. Only some rows state a clone size, as once, few, many or a class for expanded clones.

cdr3_length,clone_size,j_call,d_call,v_call,cdr3_aa,cdr3_nt
11,-,TRBJ1-3,-,TRBV3-1/TRBV3-2,CASSRINTIYF,TGTGCCAGCAGCCGTATCAACACCATATATTTT
13,-,TRBJ1-5,-,TRBV4-1,CASSQEPRQPQHF,TGCGCCAGCAGCCAAGAACCGAGGCAGCCCCAGCATTTT
15,-,TRBJ2-2,-,TRBV5-1,CASSLGTFGTGELFF,TGCGCCAGCAGCTTGGGGACATTTGGCACCGGGGAGCTGTTTTTT
15,-,TRBJ1-6,-,TRBV6-6,CASSYDSSYNSPLHF,TGTGCCAGCAGTTACGACAGCTCCTATAATTCACCCCTCCACTTT
14,-,TRBJ2-1,TRBD2,TRBV6-5,CASSPTSGYNEQFF,TGTGCCAGCAGTCCGACTAGCGGGTACAATGAGCAGTTCTTC
15,-,TRBJ1-6,-,TRBV6-5,CASSQSRQDHSPLHF,TGTGCCAGCAGTCAGTCAAGACAGGATCATTCACCCCTCCACTTT
14,-,TRBJ1-1,-,TRBV7-8,CASSQGRTNTEAFF,TGTGCCAGCAGCCAAGGGAGGACGAACACTGAAGCTTTCTTT
15,-,TRBJ2-1,TRBD2,TRBV11-3,CASSLLGGSIYEQFF,TGTGCCAGCAGCTTATTAGGCGGGAGTATCTATGAGCAGTTCTTC
12,-,TRBJ1-2,-,TRBV10-2,CASTGGSYGYTF,TGCGCCAGCACTGGGGGGAGCTATGGCTACACCTTC
19,-,TRBJ2-1,TRBD2,TRBV11-2,CASSLTLLAGSGGYNEQFF,TGTGCCAGCAGCTTAACCCTTCTAGCGGGAAGTGGGGGCTACAATGAGCAGTTCTTC
15,-,TRBJ2-7,-,TRBV10-2,CASSGAAASSYEQYF,TGCGCCAGCAGTGGCGCAGCGGCAAGCTCCTACGAGCAGTACTTC
14,-,TRBJ1-6,TRBD1,TRBV3-1/TRBV3-2,CASREGQYNSPLHF,TGTGCCAGCAGAGAGGGACAGTATAATTCACCCCTCCACTTT
13,few,TRBJ1-2,-,TRBV9,CASSVDRNYGYTF,TGTGCCAGCAGCGTTGACAGGAACTATGGCTACACCTTC
11,few,TRBJ1-1,-,TRBV10-2,CATSRGTEAFF,TGCGCCACCAGCCGGGGGACTGAAGCTTTCTTT
16,-,TRBJ2-2,-,TRBV5-1,CASSLRVRANTGELFF,TGCGCCAGCAGCTTGCGTGTCAGGGCGAACACCGGGGAGCTGTTTTTT
18,-,TRBJ2-6,TRBD1,TRBV11-3,CASSLYAGGVAGANVLTF,TGTGCCAGCAGCTTATATGCAGGGGGCGTTGCCGGGGCCAACGTCCTGACTTTC
15,-,TRBJ2-3,-,TRBV30,CACLINRKITDTQYF,TGTGCCTGTCTCATAAACAGGAAAATAACAGATACGCAGTATTTT
14,-,TRBJ2-7,-,TRBV2,CASSETQGSVEQYF,TGTGCCAGCAGTGAAACACAGGGTTCGGTCGAGCAGTACTTC
15,once,TRBJ1-5,-,TRBV30,CASARQGYSNQPQHF,TGTGCCTCCGCACGGCAGGGCTATAGCAATCAGCCCCAGCATTTT
13,-,TRBJ1-1,TRBD1,TRBV9,CASRDRVGTEAFF,TGTGCCAGCAGGGACAGGGTCGGCACTGAAGCTTTCTTT
15,-,TRBJ2-7,-,TRBV5-1,CASSASAGKTYEQYF,TGCGCCAGCAGCGCGTCGGCGGGGAAGACCTACGAGCAGTACTTC
12,-,TRBJ2-3,TRBD2,TRBV28,CASSQLAGELYF,TGTGCCAGCAGTCAACTAGCGGGAGAATTGTATTTT
12,-,TRBJ1-1,-,TRBV19,CASRGSGVEAFF,TGTGCCAGTAGGGGTTCGGGAGTTGAAGCTTTCTTT
15,-,TRBJ1-5,-,TRBV6-5,CASSSPAGSNQPQHF,TGTGCCAGCAGTTCCCCTGCAGGGAGCAATCAGCCCCAGCATTTT
15,-,TRBJ2-3,TRBD2,TRBV2,CASSLLAGATDTQYF,TGTGCCAGCAGTTTACTAGCGGGAGCCACAGATACGCAGTATTTT
17,-,TRBJ2-2,TRBD1,TRBV5-1,CASSPGPTGGASGELFF,TGCGCCAGCAGCCCTGGCCCTACAGGGGGCGCTTCCGGGGAGCTGTTTTTT
18,once,TRBJ1-3,-,TRBV4-3,CASSQGSLGGASGNTIYF,TGCGCCAGCAGCCAAGGGTCCTTAGGGGGGGCCTCTGGAAACACCATATATTTT
15,-,TRBJ1-1,-,TRBV5-1,CASSLLSGSNTEAFF,TGCGCCAGCAGCCTGCTTAGCGGGTCGAACACTGAAGCTTTCTTT
17,-,TRBJ2-1,TRBD2,TRBV4-3,CASSQDGLARSYNEQFF,TGCGCCAGCAGCCAAGACGGACTAGCGCGTTCCTACAATGAGCAGTTCTTC
14,-,TRBJ2-7,TRBD2,TRBV9,CASSTSGRVHEQYF,TGTGCCAGCAGCACTAGCGGGAGGGTGCACGAGCAGTACTTC
18,-,TRBJ2-7,TRBD2,TRBV30,CACYTEPGLAGLSYEQYF,TGTGCCTGCTATACAGAACCGGGACTAGCGGGCCTCTCCTACGAGCAGTACTTC
14,-,TRBJ2-3,TRBD2,TRBV7-2,CASSQRERRDTQYF,TGTGCCAGCAGTCAGCGGGAGAGGAGAGATACGCAGTATTTT
16,-,TRBJ1-3,-,TRBV10-3,CAISEYEDSSGNTIYF,TGTGCCATCAGTGAGTACGAGGATTCCTCTGGAAACACCATATATTTT
15,-,TRBJ1-4,TRBD1,TRBV6-5,CASSYSGTANEKLFF,TGTGCCAGCAGTTACTCCGGGACAGCTAATGAAAAACTGTTTTTT
15,once,TRBJ1-6,TRBD1,TRBV5-1,CASSLAGGSNSPLHF,TGCGCCAGCAGCTTGGCAGGGGGCTCGAATTCACCCCTCCACTTT
16,few,TRBJ2-5,TRBD1,TRBV6-2/TRBV6-3,CASSLPGQGTQETQYF,TGTGCCAGCAGCCTCCCCGGACAGGGAACCCAAGAGACCCAGTACTTC
15,-,TRBJ2-5,TRBD2,TRBV7-6,CASSDGTSGRETQYF,TGTGCCAGCAGCGATGGGACTAGCGGGAGGGAGACCCAGTACTTC
14,-,TRBJ1-2,TRBD1,TRBV7-2,CASRPGQGYYGYTF,TGTGCCAGCAGACCGGGACAGGGATACTATGGCTACACCTTC
14,few,TRBJ2-7,TRBD1,TRBV10-1,CASSGDRGPYEQYF,TGCGCCAGCAGTGGGGACAGGGGACCCTACGAGCAGTACTTC
13,once,TRBJ2-4,-,TRBV3-1/TRBV3-2,CASSHGGKNIQYF,TGTGCCAGCAGCCATGGCGGCAAAAACATTCAGTACTTC
18,-,TRBJ2-7,TRBD2,TRBV23-1,CASSQSGLAGVGSYEQYF,TGCGCCAGCAGTCAATCGGGACTAGCGGGAGTGGGCTCCTACGAGCAGTACTTC
14,-,TRBJ2-7,-,TRBV18,CASSAGQTVYEQYF,TGTGCCAGCTCAGCGGGACAGACAGTCTACGAGCAGTACTTC
14,-,TRBJ1-2,-,TRBV6-5,CASKETGANYGYTF,TGTGCCAGCAAAGAGACAGGAGCTAACTATGGCTACACCTTC
14,-,TRBJ1-2,-,TRBV19,CASSSKGMGYGYTF,TGTGCCAGTAGCTCTAAGGGGATGGGCTATGGCTACACCTTC
15,-,TRBJ1-4,TRBD1,TRBV6-5,CASSYSTGSGEKLFF,TGTGCCAGCAGTTACTCGACAGGGTCAGGTGAAAAACTGTTTTTT
13,once,TRBJ1-5,-,TRBV3-1/TRBV3-2,CASSPTGNQPQHF,TGTGCCAGCAGCCCGACAGGCAATCAGCCCCAGCATTTT
14,-,TRBJ1-6,-,TRBV2,CASRRTAQNSPLHF,TGTGCCAGCAGACGGACAGCCCAAAATTCACCCCTCCACTTT
16,-,TRBJ1-4,-,TRBV5-1,CASSLARGRTNEKLFF,TGCGCCAGCAGCTTGGCCAGGGGTCGCACTAATGAAAAACTGTTTTTT
15,-,TRBJ2-3,TRBD2,TRBV13,CASSSSGRGGDTQYF,TGTGCCAGCAGCAGTAGCGGGAGGGGCGGAGATACGCAGTATTTT
17,-,TRBJ2-1,TRBD2,TRBV7-2,CASSPRTSGSSYNEQFF,TGTGCCAGCAGCCCGAGGACTAGCGGCAGCTCCTACAATGAGCAGTTCTTC